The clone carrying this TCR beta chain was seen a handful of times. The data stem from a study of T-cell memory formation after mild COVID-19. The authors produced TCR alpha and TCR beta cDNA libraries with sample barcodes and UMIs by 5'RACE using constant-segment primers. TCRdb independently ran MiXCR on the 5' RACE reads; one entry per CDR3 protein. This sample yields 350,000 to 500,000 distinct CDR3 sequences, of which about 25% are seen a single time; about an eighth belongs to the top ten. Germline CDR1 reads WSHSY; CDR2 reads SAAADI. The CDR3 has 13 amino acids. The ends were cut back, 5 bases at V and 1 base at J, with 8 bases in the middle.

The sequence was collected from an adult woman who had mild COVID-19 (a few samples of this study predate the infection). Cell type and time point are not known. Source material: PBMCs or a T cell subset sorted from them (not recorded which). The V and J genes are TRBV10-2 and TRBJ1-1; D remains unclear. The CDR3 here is CASSRNKNTEAFF. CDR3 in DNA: TGCGCCAGCAGTCGTAACAAGAACACTGAAGCTTTCTTT.